The sample holds a few counts of the clone carrying this T cell receptor (beta chain). Extraction and reverse transcription of RNA yielded cDNA as the sequencing template. Some clones are missing from TCRdb's copy, which holds only in-frame ones; the method was immunoSEQ multiplex PCR. Of some 150,000 clones listed, about 88% were seen once; the top ten hold approximately 13%. This sample was included in a study of CD8+ T cells in alopecia areata. V lost 2 bases and J 2 bases, leaving 9 bases between the germline ends. The V gene's germline CDR1 is MNHNS and CDR2 SASEGT. This CDR3 is built from 14 residues. The treatment was: oral pan-JAK inhibitor, 5-10 mg twice daily.

This chain joins TRBV6-1 and TRBJ1-2; D remains ambiguous. This TCR was sampled from a human donor with alopecia areata. The source was CD8+ T cells sorted from blood, collected at week 4, from a patient treated with tofacitinib. CDR3 coding DNA: TGTGCCAGCAGTGAAAGAGTTCGAAACTATGGCTACACCTTC. It codes for CASSERVRNYGYTF.